A selection of T cell receptor beta chains follows, all from one sample in a study of CD8+CD57+ T cells in acquired aplastic anemia. TCRdb recomputed calls from the reads with MiXCR, one row per CDR3 protein. The sample gives hundreds of thousands of distinct CDR3 sequences, 65% to 75% of which show up once; approximately 4% is in the top ten. The sequencing sample was made of sorted CD4+, CD8+, or CD8+CD57+ T cells (not recorded which) from PBMCs. These receptors were obtained from a human donor in good health, serving as a control. CDR3s include the opening cysteine and the closing phenylalanine or tryptophan. The D gene is left open where the match is weak. The listing skips clone size in some rows; elsewhere it reads once, few, many or a size class.

clone_size: -; j_call: TRBJ1-5; v_call: TRBV19; d_call: TRBD1; cdr3_nt: TGTGCCAGTAGTATCCAGGGGGACAGCAAACAGCCCCAGCATTTT; cdr3_aa: CASSIQGDSKQPQHF
clone_size: -; j_call: TRBJ2-7; v_call: TRBV25-1; d_call: TRBD2; cdr3_nt: TGTGCCAGCAGTACGGGACTAGCGGGGAAGGAGTACTTC; cdr3_aa: CASSTGLAGKEYF
clone_size: -; j_call: TRBJ2-7; v_call: TRBV7-6; d_call: TRBD2; cdr3_nt: TGTGCTAGCGGCTTACTAGCGGGTGACTACGAGCATTATTTC; cdr3_aa: CASGLLAGDYEHYF
clone_size: many; j_call: TRBJ2-7; v_call: TRBV11-2; d_call: TRBD2; cdr3_nt: TGTGCCAGCAGCCCCCGTAGCGGGGGGCGGGACGAGCAGTACTTC; cdr3_aa: CASSPRSGGRDEQYF
clone_size: many; j_call: TRBJ2-2; v_call: TRBV9; d_call: -; cdr3_nt: TGTGCCAGCAGCTCCGAGGAAAGGGTGAACGGGGAGCTGTTTTTT; cdr3_aa: CASSSEERVNGELFF
clone_size: -; j_call: TRBJ2-7; v_call: TRBV12-3/TRBV12-4; d_call: -; cdr3_nt: TGTGCCAGCAGTTTAGGGGGGGACTACGAGCAGTACTTC; cdr3_aa: CASSLGGDYEQYF
clone_size: -; j_call: TRBJ2-7; v_call: TRBV7-3; d_call: -; cdr3_nt: TGTGCCAGCAGCTTATGGCCTCGTAACGCTCAGGCTTTC; cdr3_aa: CASSLWPRNAQAF
clone_size: -; j_call: TRBJ2-7; v_call: TRBV25-1; d_call: -; cdr3_nt: TGTGCGCCCGGTGAGGGGGGCTACGAGCAGTACTTC; cdr3_aa: CAPGEGGYEQYF
clone_size: -; j_call: TRBJ2-2; v_call: TRBV12-3/TRBV12-4; d_call: TRBD1; cdr3_nt: TGTGCCAGCAGTGTACCGGGACAGGAAAACACCGGGGAGCTGTTTTTT; cdr3_aa: CASSVPGQENTGELFF
clone_size: few; j_call: TRBJ2-7; v_call: TRBV7-6; d_call: -; cdr3_nt: TGTGCCAGCAGCTTGGCGGCAGGGGTCGAGCAGTACTTC; cdr3_aa: CASSLAAGVEQYF
clone_size: -; j_call: TRBJ2-3; v_call: TRBV7-2; d_call: -; cdr3_nt: TGCGCCAGCAGCCAAGACCAGACTAGGGTTAGCACCGCTACGCAGTATTTT; cdr3_aa: CASSQDQTRVSTATQYF
clone_size: many; j_call: TRBJ1-1; v_call: TRBV4-3; d_call: -; cdr3_nt: TGCGCCAGCAGCCAAGGTCCAGAGGACACTGAAGCTTTCTTT; cdr3_aa: CASSQGPEDTEAFF
clone_size: -; j_call: TRBJ2-7; v_call: TRBV7-3; d_call: TRBD1; cdr3_nt: TGCGCCAGCAACTCAGGGGGCCCCGAAAGGCATGAGCAGTACTTC; cdr3_aa: CASNSGGPERHEQYF
clone_size: -; j_call: TRBJ1-1; v_call: TRBV10-3; d_call: -; cdr3_nt: TGTGCCATCGCTCACCCGAACACTGAAGCTTTCTTT; cdr3_aa: CAIAHPNTEAFF
clone_size: few; j_call: TRBJ1-2; v_call: TRBV7-2; d_call: -; cdr3_nt: TGTGCCAGCAGCTTAGGCCCCGGGCCGAACTACGGCTACACCTTC; cdr3_aa: CASSLGPGPNYGYTF
clone_size: many; j_call: TRBJ1-4; v_call: TRBV5-1; d_call: TRBD1; cdr3_nt: TGCGCCACCAGCAGTGGGACAGGGAATGAAAAACTGTTTTTT; cdr3_aa: CATSSGTGNEKLFF
clone_size: -; j_call: TRBJ1-4; v_call: TRBV7-2; d_call: -; cdr3_nt: TGCGCCAGCAGCTGGAAGGGCACAGGGTTACAGGAACTGTTTTTT; cdr3_aa: CASSWKGTGLQELFF
clone_size: many; j_call: TRBJ2-1; v_call: TRBV29-1; d_call: TRBD2; cdr3_nt: TGCAGCGTTGAAGATCTGGCCGGGGGGGTTTACAATGAGCAGTTCTTC; cdr3_aa: CSVEDLAGGVYNEQFF